Below are 27 T cell receptor beta chains sequenced from a single sample in a study of T cell repertoires and HLA-DP antigens. Profiling relied on immunoSEQ multiplex PCR, and the TCRdb table lists in-frame clones only, not all of them. Among over 60,000 clones listed, around 80% were seen once. The antigens these receptors bind are not known. What was sequenced was CD4+ T cells from PBMCs. The origin of the receptors is a man between 60 and 75 years old in good health and CMV-seronegative.

This rearrangement joins TRBV4-3 to TRBJ2-7; no firm D call. The germline gives CDR1 LGHNA, CDR2 YSLEER. The ends were cut back, 0 bases at V and 2 bases at J, with 11 bases in the middle. The length of the CDR3 is 15 residues. The CDR3 spells CASSQDLTRTYEQYF. The CDR3 region has the DNA TGCGCCAGCAGCCAAGATCTTACCAGGACCTACGAGCAGTACTTC.

The CDR3 protein is CASSVSPSGVQETQYF. The CDR3 coding sequence is TGTGCCAGCAGCGTCTCCCCATCGGGGGTACAAGAGACCCAGTACTTC. This chain links TRBV9 with TRBJ2-5, with D possibly TRBD2 on 6 matching bases. In germline, CDR1 is SGDLS, CDR2 YYNGEE. V dropped 2 bases and J dropped 2 bases, with 16 bases sitting between them. The CDR3 contains 16 residues. The full variable domain, in which reference TRBV9 and TRBJ2-5 provide the parts outside the CDR3, is DSGVTQTPKHLITATGQRVTLRCSPRSGDLSVYWYQQSLDQGLQFLIQYYNGEERAKGNILERFSAQQFPDLHSELNLSSLELGDSALYFCASSVSPSGVQETQYFGPGTRLLVL.

J is TRBJ1-2 and V is TRBV7-9; D gene uncertain. CDR1 SEHNR and CDR2 FQNEAQ come from the germline V gene (reference sequence). This CDR3 has 13 amino acids. V lost 5 bases to trimming and J lost 0 bases, with 7 bases between them. The CDR3 sequence is CASSQDTNYGYTF. The CDR3 nucleotides read TGTGCCAGCAGCCAAGACACTAACTATGGCTACACCTTC.

The rearrangement uses TRBV4-2 and TRBJ2-2; TRBD2 agrees at 10 bases. Germline V gene lookup returns CDR1 LGHNA and CDR2 YNFKEQ. This CDR3 spans 17 amino acids. The V segment lost 0 bases and the J segment 7 bases; nucleotides outside the gene matches: 8. This CDR3 reads CASSQDWSGRVVGELFF. Here the CDR3 DNA reads TGTGCCAGCAGCCAAGATTGGAGCGGGAGGGTGGTCGGGGAGCTGTTTTTT.

This clone has only a few counts. The chain recombines TRBV2 with TRBJ2-7, with D possibly being TRBD1 (5 bases). Germline V gene lookup returns CDR1 SNHLY and CDR2 FYNNEI. This CDR3 contains 13 residues. Trimming removed 7 bases from V and 2 bases from J, with 12 bases in between. The CDR3 reads CASTEDNTYEQYF. CDR3 DNA sequence: TGTGCCAGCACAGAGGACAATACCTACGAGCAGTACTTC.

This chain connects TRBV2 to TRBJ1-1, with 9 positions matching TRBD1. V lost 8 bases and J lost 7; bases outside the gene matches: 8. The CDR3 sequence is 13 residues long. Germline V gene data show CDR1 as SNHLY and CDR2 as FYNNEI. The CDR3 spells CASSGQGLGEAFF. The CDR3 DNA reads TGTGCCAGCTCAGGACAGGGGCTGGGTGAAGCTTTCTTT.

CDR3 sequence: CASSRQSSTDTQYF. The CDR3 nucleotides are TGTGCCAGCAGCCGACAGAGCAGCACAGATACGCAGTATTTT. The V gene is TRBV27, the J gene TRBJ2-3; D perhaps matches TRBD1 (5 bases). CDR3 length: 14 amino acids. V was trimmed by 6 bases and J by 0 bases, leaving 10 bases between them. Germline V gene lookup returns CDR1 MNHEY and CDR2 SMNVEV (reference sequence).

The V and J genes are TRBV7-2 and TRBJ1-4; no clear D gene. Germline V gene sequence: CDR1 SGHTA, CDR2 FQGNSA. The V end was cut by 1 base, the J end by 8 bases, with 11 bases between. The CDR3 runs 14 residues. The CDR3 DNA reads TGTGCCAGCAGCTTAGGGAGTCACGGGGAAAAACTGTTTTTT. Translated, it gives CASSLGSHGEKLFF.

The DNA of the CDR3 is TGCGCCAGCAGCCCCCGGACAGATTCCTACGAGCAGTACTTC. Protein product: CASSPRTDSYEQYF. This sequence joins TRBV5-1 and TRBJ2-7; D may be TRBD1 (6 bases). Trimming took 4 bases from V and 1 from J, leaving 12 bases between them. Germline V gene data show CDR1 as SGHRS and CDR2 as YFSETQ. CDR3 length: 14 amino acids. Full variable domain (remainder filled in from reference TRBV5-1 and TRBJ2-7): KAGVTQTPRYLIKTRGQQVTLSCSPISGHRSVSWYQQTPGQGLQFLFEYFSETQRNKGNFPGRFSGRQFSNSRSEMNVSTLELGDSALYLCASSPRTDSYEQYFGPGTRLTVT.

The V call is TRBV5-4, the J call TRBJ1-3; 9 bases align to TRBD1. The CDR3 consists of 15 residues. Germline CDR1 and CDR2: SGHNT and YYREEE (reference sequence). V was clipped by 4 bases and J by 4 bases; unmatched bases: 6. This CDR3 reads CASSTQGAAGNTIYF. In nucleotides, the CDR3 is TGTGCCAGCAGCACACAGGGGGCAGCGGGAAACACCATATATTTT.

This sequence joins TRBV5-1 and TRBJ2-7; 10 nucleotides match TRBD1. The CDR3 runs to 15 residues. Trimming took 0 bases from V and 1 from J; bases not matched to a gene: 1. The V gene's germline CDR1 is SGHRS and CDR2 YFSETQ. For the CDR3, the DNA is TGCGCCAGCAGCTTGGAGGGACAGGGGTCCTACGAGCAGTACTTC. Residues: CASSLEGQGSYEQYF.

This clone was observed a few times. V is TRBV6-6 and J is TRBJ1-6; TRBD1 agrees at 9 bases. Trimming at V came to 3 bases and at J to 4 bases, leaving 4 bases not matched to a gene. Germline CDR1 is MNHNY and CDR2 is SVGAGI (reference sequence). The CDR3 extends over 16 amino acids. CDR3 nucleotide sequence: TGTGCCAGCAGTTATGGACAGGGGCTATATAATTCACCCCTCCACTTT. It specifies CASSYGQGLYNSPLHF.

The chain recombines TRBV5-1 with TRBJ1-6, with a tentative D call TRBD1 (5 bases). The CDR3 has 15 amino acids. Per the germline V gene, CDR1 is SGHRS and CDR2 is YFSETQ. V was trimmed by 0 bases and J by 8 bases, leaving 12 bases between them. CDR3 region: CASSLEAGGDSPLHF. The CDR3 DNA is TGCGCCAGCAGCTTGGAAGCCGGGGGGGATTCACCCCTCCACTTT.

With regard to this clone: In the same sample, other DNA sequences code for this CDR3. The chain is built from TRBV7-2 and TRBJ2-1; 10 bases fit TRBD2. The germline V gene encodes CDR1 SGHTA and CDR2 FQGNSA. The CDR3 sequence is 15 residues long. V lost 3 bases and J lost 1; bases outside the gene matches: 0. Here the CDR3 DNA reads TGTGCCAGCAGCTTGGGACTAGCGTCCTACAATGAGCAGTTCTTC. It codes for CASSLGLASYNEQFF.

The CDR3, as DNA: TGTGCCAGTACCTCACCAGGGGTTGGGGCCAACGTCCTGACTTTC. Encoded protein: CASTSPGVGANVLTF. The chain couples TRBV6-5 to TRBJ2-6; weak D call: TRBD1 (6 bases). Germline CDR1 is MNHEY and CDR2 is SVGAGI. V dropped 9 bases and J dropped 3 bases, with 15 bases sitting between them. The CDR3 runs 15 residues.

This clone was detected only once. The CDR3 sequence: CASSLERTSGVGTQYF. CDR3 nucleotides: TGTGCCAGCAGCTTGGAGCGGACTAGCGGGGTCGGGACCCAGTACTTC. V gene TRBV5-6 combines with J gene TRBJ2-5, with 12 bases aligning to TRBD2. V lost 0 bases, J lost 7 bases, and 7 bases stayed unmatched. CDR1 SGHDT and CDR2 YYEEEE come from the germline V gene. There are 16 residues in the CDR3.

This clone was observed a few times. The rearrangement joins TRBV21-1 to TRBJ1-3; TRBD1, the D gene given by the table, was not confirmed from the DNA. TRBV21-1 is shown as a pseudogene. The CDR3 covers 13 residues. CDR3 sequence (DNA): TGTGCCACCACCGCCAGGGGCGAAAACACCATATATTTT. This gives the protein CATTARGENTIYF.

This chain links TRBV5-8 with TRBJ2-1, with D tentatively TRBD1 (6 bases). The CDR3 extends over 15 amino acids. V was trimmed by 0 bases and J by 6 bases, leaving 13 bases between them. Germline lookup yields CDR1 SGHTS and CDR2 YDEGEE. CDR3 bases: TGTGCCAGCAGCTTGGGCAGGGGCCCCCCCAATGAGCAGTTCTTC. Translation: CASSLGRGPPNEQFF.

V gene TRBV6-1 combines with J gene TRBJ2-3; D remains ambiguous. Trimming took 0 bases from V and 3 from J, leaving 10 bases between them. The CDR3 is 15 amino acids. CDR1 MNHNS and CDR2 SASEGT come from the germline V gene. The CDR3 DNA reads TGTGCCAGCAGTGAAGCGGCCCGTTCAACAGATACGCAGTATTTT. Encoded protein: CASSEAARSTDTQYF.

CDR3 DNA: TGCGCCAGCAGCCAAGGTAGCGGGAGGGCCTTCGGGGAGCTGTTTTTT. Translation: CASSQGSGRAFGELFF. This rearrangement joins TRBV4-3 to TRBJ2-2; 11 bases fit TRBD2. Trimming cost V 1 base and J 7 bases; bases outside gene matches: 5. The length of the CDR3 is 16 residues. CDR1 is LGHNA and CDR2 is YSLEER in the germline V gene.

The chain has TRBV27 and TRBJ2-1; unclear D gene. The V gene's germline CDR1 is MNHEY and CDR2 SMNVEV (reference sequence). Trimming took 6 bases from V and 9 from J, leaving 12 bases between them. The CDR3 extends over 12 amino acids. In DNA form, the CDR3 reads TGTGCCAGCAGGAAATCTAGTCTTGAGCAGTTCTTC. It is translated as CASRKSSLEQFF.

The rearrangement links TRBV7-6 to TRBJ1-2; no definite D call. The CDR3 is 14 residues long. Trimming pared 1 base from V and 0 bases from J, leaving 6 bases between. Germline CDR1 and CDR2: SGHVS and FNYEAQ. In DNA, the CDR3 is TGTGCCAGCAGCTTAGGAGCAGCTAACTATGGCTACACCTTC. Protein product: CASSLGAANYGYTF.

V usage is TRBV11-2 and J usage is TRBJ2-1; perhaps TRBD1 as D (5 bases). From germline, CDR1 is SGHAT and CDR2 FQNNGV. V lost 0 bases and J lost 10, with 19 bases in between. CDR3 size: 16 residues. The CDR3 protein is CASSLDAPADRQEQFF. DNA for the CDR3: TGTGCCAGCAGCTTAGATGCTCCAGCCGACCGACAGGAGCAGTTCTTC. Supplemented by reference TRBV11-2 and TRBJ2-1, the full variable domain reads EAGVAQSPRYKIIEKRQSVAFWCNPISGHATLYWYQQILGQGPKLLIQFQNNGVVDDSQLPKDRFSAERLKGVDSTLKIQPAKLEDSAVYLCASSLDAPADRQEQFFGPGTRLTVL.

This clone was observed a single time. V is TRBV10-2 and J is TRBJ2-2, with D maybe TRBD1 (6 bases). The germline CDR1 and CDR2 sequences are WSHSY and SAAADI. The CDR3 contains 14 residues. V lost 8 bases and J lost 0, with 10 bases in between. The CDR3 sequence is CASREGANTGELFF. The CDR3 DNA reads TGCGCCAGCCGAGAGGGGGCGAACACCGGGGAGCTGTTTTTT.

This clone was observed a handful of times. This chain uses TRBV21-1 with TRBJ1-3. TRBV21-1 is deemed a pseudogene. CDR3 length: 16 amino acids. This CDR3 reads CASSKADGGSGNTIYF. In nucleotides, the CDR3 is TGTGCCAGCAGCAAAGCTGACGGAGGCTCTGGAAACACCATATATTTT.

The chain uses TRBV6-1 and TRBJ2-3; no reliable D call. V lost 7 bases, J lost 2 bases, and 16 bases lay in between. Per the germline V gene, CDR1 is MNHNS and CDR2 is SASEGT. The CDR3 has 15 amino acids. The CDR3 region is CASTDGYRDTDTQYF. DNA of the CDR3: TGTGCCAGCACCGACGGGTATAGGGACACAGATACGCAGTATTTT.

This clone has only one observation. V gene TRBV2 combines with J gene TRBJ1-4; 8 positions agree with TRBD1. CDR1 is SNHLY and CDR2 is FYNNEI in the germline V gene. With 4 bases clipped from V and 6 bases from J, the junction kept 4 bases outside the gene matches. The CDR3 runs to 14 residues. CDR3 protein: CASSADRGYEKLFF. Here the CDR3 DNA reads TGTGCCAGCAGTGCTGACAGGGGTTATGAAAAACTGTTTTTT.